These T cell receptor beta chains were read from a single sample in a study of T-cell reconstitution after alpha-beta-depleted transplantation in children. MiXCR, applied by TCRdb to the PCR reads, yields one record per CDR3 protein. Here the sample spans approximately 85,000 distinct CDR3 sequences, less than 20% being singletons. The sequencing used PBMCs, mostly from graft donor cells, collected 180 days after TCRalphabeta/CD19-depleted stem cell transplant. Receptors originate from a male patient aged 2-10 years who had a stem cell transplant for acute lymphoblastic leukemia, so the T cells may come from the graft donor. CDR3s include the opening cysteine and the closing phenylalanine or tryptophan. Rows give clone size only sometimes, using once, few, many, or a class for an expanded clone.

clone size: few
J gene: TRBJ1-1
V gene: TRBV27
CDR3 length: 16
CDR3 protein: CASSFTTGSFNTEAFF

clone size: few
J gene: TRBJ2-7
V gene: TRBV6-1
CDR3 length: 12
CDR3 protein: CASSRGLYEQYF

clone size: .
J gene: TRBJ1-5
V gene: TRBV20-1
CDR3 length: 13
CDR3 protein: CSVDQGGDQPQHF

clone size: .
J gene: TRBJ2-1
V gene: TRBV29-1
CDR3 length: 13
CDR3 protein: CSVAGASYNEQFF

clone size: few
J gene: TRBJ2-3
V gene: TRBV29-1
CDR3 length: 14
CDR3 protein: CSVDGADSTDTQYF

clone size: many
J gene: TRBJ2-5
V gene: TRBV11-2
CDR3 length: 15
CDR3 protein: CASSHRDRGQETQYF

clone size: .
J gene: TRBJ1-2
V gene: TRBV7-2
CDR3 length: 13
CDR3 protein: CASSLGQEYGYTF

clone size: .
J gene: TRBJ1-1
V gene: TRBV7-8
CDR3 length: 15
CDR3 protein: CASSAPRGTWTEAFF

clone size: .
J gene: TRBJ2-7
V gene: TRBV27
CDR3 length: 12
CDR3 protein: CASNGGSYEQYF

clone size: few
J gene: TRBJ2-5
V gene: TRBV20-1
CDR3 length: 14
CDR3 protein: CSAPKESNQETQYF

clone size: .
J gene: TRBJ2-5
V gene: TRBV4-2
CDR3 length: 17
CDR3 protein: CASSHRGTSGGQETQYF

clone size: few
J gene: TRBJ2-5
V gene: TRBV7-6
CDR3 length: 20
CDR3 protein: CASSFPVVPLSSGGAETQYF

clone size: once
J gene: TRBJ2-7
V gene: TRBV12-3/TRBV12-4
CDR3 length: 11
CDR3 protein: CASSSRSEQYF

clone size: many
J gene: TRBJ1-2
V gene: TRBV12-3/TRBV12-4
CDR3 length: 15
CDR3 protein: CASSLTLDGSYGYTF

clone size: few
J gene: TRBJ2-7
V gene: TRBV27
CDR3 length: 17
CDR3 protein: CASSSVRTGRGLSEQYF

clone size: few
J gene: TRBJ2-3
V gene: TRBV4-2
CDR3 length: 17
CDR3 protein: CASSQDTSGGATDTQYF

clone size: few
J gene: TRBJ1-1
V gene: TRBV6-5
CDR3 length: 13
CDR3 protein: CASSYSNRGDAFF

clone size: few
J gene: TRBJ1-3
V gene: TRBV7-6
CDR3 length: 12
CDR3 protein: CASKSGGNTIYF

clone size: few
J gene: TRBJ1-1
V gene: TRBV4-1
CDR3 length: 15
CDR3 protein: CASSQGFSQGAEAFF

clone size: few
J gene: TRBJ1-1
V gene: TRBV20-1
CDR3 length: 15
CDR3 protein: CSARPPGPGNAEAFF

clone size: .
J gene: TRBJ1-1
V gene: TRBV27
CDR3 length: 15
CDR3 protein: CASSWMANQNTEAFF

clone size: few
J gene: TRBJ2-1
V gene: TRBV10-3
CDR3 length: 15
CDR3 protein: CAIAQGSSKYNEQFF

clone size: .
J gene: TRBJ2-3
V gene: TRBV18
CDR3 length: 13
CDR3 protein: CASSVGTSDTQYF

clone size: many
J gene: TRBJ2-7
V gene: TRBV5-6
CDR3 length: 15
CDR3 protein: CASSHFGTSGYEQYF

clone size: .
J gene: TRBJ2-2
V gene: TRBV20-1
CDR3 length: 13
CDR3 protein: CSARERNTGELFF

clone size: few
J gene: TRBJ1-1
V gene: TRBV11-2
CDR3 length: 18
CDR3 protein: CASSLPAGPRTLNTEAFF

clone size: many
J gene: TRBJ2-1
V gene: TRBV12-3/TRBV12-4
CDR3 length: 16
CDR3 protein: CASSWVGGHTYNEQFF

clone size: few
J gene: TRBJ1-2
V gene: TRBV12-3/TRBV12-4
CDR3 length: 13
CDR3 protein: CASSPGQRSGYTF

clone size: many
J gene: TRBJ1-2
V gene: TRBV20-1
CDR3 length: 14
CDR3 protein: CSAFIGGSRYGYTF

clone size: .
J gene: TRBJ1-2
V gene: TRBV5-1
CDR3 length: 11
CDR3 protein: CASSSKYGYTF

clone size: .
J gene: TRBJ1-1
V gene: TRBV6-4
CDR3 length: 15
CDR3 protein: CASSETTGPSTEAFF

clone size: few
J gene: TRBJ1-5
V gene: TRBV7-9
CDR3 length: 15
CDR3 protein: CASSLAGPNYQPQHF

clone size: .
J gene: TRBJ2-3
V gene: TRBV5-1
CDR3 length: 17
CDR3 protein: CACSLGRLAGNTDTQYF

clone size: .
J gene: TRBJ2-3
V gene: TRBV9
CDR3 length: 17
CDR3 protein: CASSATLAGVRTDTQYF

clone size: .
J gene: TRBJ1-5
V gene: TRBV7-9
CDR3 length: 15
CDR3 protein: CASSPGTGAAPPQHF

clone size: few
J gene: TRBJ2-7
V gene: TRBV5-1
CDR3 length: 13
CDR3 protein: CASSGRYPYEQYF

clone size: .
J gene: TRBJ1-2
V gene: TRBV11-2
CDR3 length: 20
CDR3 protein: CASSLVGVLSIGGLYYGYTF

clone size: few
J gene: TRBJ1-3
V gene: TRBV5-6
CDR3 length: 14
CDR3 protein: CASSAGYPGNTIYF

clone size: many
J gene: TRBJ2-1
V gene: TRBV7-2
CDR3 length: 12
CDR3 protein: CASSFSRPEQFF

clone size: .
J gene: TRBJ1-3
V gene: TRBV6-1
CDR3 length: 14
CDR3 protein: CASSTQGGGNTIYF

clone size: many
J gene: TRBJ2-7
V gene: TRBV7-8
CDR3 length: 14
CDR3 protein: CASSPVIIVGEQYF